This TCR beta chain was sequenced in a study of blood T cell repertoires in COVID-19. This table comes from immunoSEQ multiplex PCR, and its TCRdb copy is limited to in-frame clones, with some not included. This sample has about 97,000 clones, with just under 95% found just once. Germline V gene sequence: CDR1 GTSNPN, CDR2 SVGIG (reference sequence). Trimming removed 1 base at V and 2 bases at J, with 5 bases between. The CDR3 spans 12 residues. This clone was observed a single time. The rearrangement joins TRBV30 to TRBJ1-2; D unresolved. The specimen was peripheral blood. The sequence was collected from a woman between 45 and 65 years old with COVID-19, enrolled during active disease. CDR3 protein: CAWSGANYGYTF. CDR3 coding DNA: TGTGCCTGGAGTGGAGCCAACTATGGCTACACCTTC.